This entry lists 26 T cell receptor beta chains sequenced from one sample in a study of cytomegalovirus exposure and HLA in healthy donors. The PCR made use of 60 Vbeta and 13 Jbeta primers. The method was immunoSEQ multiplex PCR; TCRdb's version includes in-frame clones alone and lacks a portion of them. The sample has more than 150,000 clones, roughly 84% seen once. The source material was PBMCs. These receptors were taken from a girl under two years old in good health and CMV-seronegative.

The J gene is TRBJ2-5, the V gene TRBV5-1, with D hard to call. The CDR3 is 15 amino acids. Trimming pared 4 bases from V and 5 bases from J, leaving 18 bases between. Germline values: CDR1 SGHRS, CDR2 YFSETQ. CDR3 DNA: TGCGCCAGCAGCGGAGTGACGGAGCCTTGGGAGACCCAGTACTTC. Translation: CASSGVTEPWETQYF. The full variable domain, rest sourced from reference TRBV5-1 and TRBJ2-5, is KAGVTQTPRYLIKTRGQQVTLSCSPISGHRSVSWYQQTPGQGLQFLFEYFSETQRNKGNFPGRFSGRQFSNSRSEMNVSTLELGDSALYLCASSGVTEPWETQYFGPGTRLLVL.

The genes are TRBV6-1 and TRBJ2-7; 7 bases are shared with TRBD1. Germline V CDR1 and CDR2: MNHNS, SASEGT. CDR3 length equals 13 residues. Trimming took 11 bases from V and 1 from J; bases not matched to a gene: 8. Here the CDR3 DNA reads TGTGCCTCGGGACAGACTTTGTCCTACGAGCAGTACTTC. Translation gives CASGQTLSYEQYF.

The chain couples TRBV4-1 to TRBJ1-2; no clear D gene. V lost 1 base, J lost 2 bases, and 14 bases lay in between. Germline assignment: CDR1 MGHRA and CDR2 YSYEKL. The CDR3 is 16 amino acids. The CDR3 spells CASSQATTSRNYGYTF. In DNA, the CDR3 is TGCGCCAGCAGCCAAGCAACGACCTCTAGAAACTATGGCTACACCTTC.

The chain carries TRBV30 and TRBJ1-4; 7 bases align to TRBD1. CDR1 GTSNPN and CDR2 SVGIG come from the germline V gene (reference sequence). Unmatched junction bases numbered 11, after V lost 5 bases and J lost 8 bases. This CDR3 is built from 14 residues. The CDR3 nucleotides read TGTGCCTGGGCACAGGGGAGTGGGAGGGAAAAACTGTTTTTT. It specifies CAWAQGSGREKLFF.

The chain carries TRBV19 and TRBJ2-4; D might be TRBD1 (6 bases). CDR3 size: 14 residues. Trimming left V 6 bases short and J 8 bases short, with 17 bases between. Germline V gene lookup returns CDR1 LNHDA and CDR2 SQIVND (reference sequence). This chain's CDR3 is CASSVTGRWYIQYF. The DNA for the CDR3 is TGTGCCAGTAGCGTTACAGGGAGATGGTACATTCAGTACTTC.

The chain has TRBV19 and TRBJ2-7; the D gene is possibly TRBD1 (5 bases). The CDR3 runs to 14 residues. Germline V gene data show CDR1 as LNHDA and CDR2 as SQIVND (reference sequence). V gave up 3 bases and J gave up 2 bases, with 11 bases separating them. CDR3 bases: TGTGCCAGTAGTATGGAAGACAGAACCTACGAGCAGTACTTC. Translation gives CASSMEDRTYEQYF.

The V call is TRBV4-2, the J call TRBJ1-4; no clear D. Trimming took 1 base from V and 7 from J, leaving 10 bases between them. The CDR3 sequence is 14 residues long. Per germline, CDR1 LGHNA and CDR2 YNFKEQ. The CDR3 DNA reads as TGTGCCAGCAGCCAAGTACTAACGCCTGAAAAACTGTTTTTT. Translated: CASSQVLTPEKLFF.

This clone was counted a few times. The chain has TRBV9 and TRBJ2-3; 7 nucleotides agree with TRBD2. The CDR3 length is 16 residues. The trim removed 3 bases at V and 1 base at J, leaving 8 bases unmatched. Germline V lookup: CDR1 SGDLS, CDR2 YYNGEE. CDR3 residues: CASSAHRLAGTDTQYF. As DNA, the CDR3 is TGTGCCAGCAGCGCCCACCGACTAGCTGGCACAGATACGCAGTATTTT.

The chain employs TRBV5-1 and TRBJ2-4; D might be TRBD1 (5 bases). Germline loops: CDR1 SGHRS, CDR2 YFSETQ. CDR3 size: 16 residues. Trimming took 2 bases from V and 0 from J, leaving 12 bases between them. For the CDR3, the DNA is TGCGCCAGCAGCTTCGTGGGGCGACTAGCCAAAAACATTCAGTACTTC. Translating it yields CASSFVGRLAKNIQYF. Supplemented by reference TRBV5-1 and TRBJ2-4, the full variable domain reads KAGVTQTPRYLIKTRGQQVTLSCSPISGHRSVSWYQQTPGQGLQFLFEYFSETQRNKGNFPGRFSGRQFSNSRSEMNVSTLELGDSALYLCASSFVGRLAKNIQYFGAGTRLSVL.

V gene TRBV4-3 combines with J gene TRBJ2-7; 11 bases are shared with TRBD2. The ends lost 3 bases at V and 1 base at J; junction bases unmatched: 2. The CDR3 consists of 15 residues. Germline V gives CDR1 LGHNA, CDR2 YSLEER. CDR3 in amino acids: CASSQGLADSYEQYF. The CDR3 DNA follows: TGCGCCAGCAGCCAGGGACTAGCGGATTCCTACGAGCAGTACTTC.

The rearrangement joins TRBV13 to TRBJ1-5; D gene uncertain. Trimming cost V 5 bases and J 3 bases, with 14 bases left between them. CDR3 length: 15 residues. The germline CDR1 and CDR2 sequences are PRHDT and FYEKMQ (reference sequence). The CDR3: CASSLRADFNQPQHF. The CDR3 nucleotides are TGTGCCAGCAGCCTGCGGGCGGACTTCAATCAGCCCCAGCATTTT.

The chain is built from TRBV19 and TRBJ2-7; TRBD2 is a possible D gene (6 bases). This CDR3 region has 18 residues. The V gene lost 4 bases and the J gene lost 2 bases, with 24 bases spanning the gap. The germline V gene has CDR1 LNHDA and CDR2 SQIVND (reference sequence). The CDR3 sequence is CASSSLGQSSGITYEQYF. CDR3 nucleotides: TGTGCCAGTAGTAGCTTGGGCCAGAGTAGCGGAATTACCTACGAGCAGTACTTC.

The V gene is TRBV4-1, the J gene TRBJ1-2; 8 nucleotides match TRBD1. Germline CDR1 MGHRA, CDR2 YSYEKL. The V gene end was trimmed by 3 bases and the J gene end by 6 bases; junction bases not matched to a gene: 12. The CDR3 covers 16 residues. CDR3 protein: CASSHVAGGYNDGYTF. Written as DNA, the CDR3 is TGCGCCAGCAGCCACGTGGCAGGGGGCTATAATGATGGCTACACCTTC.

The V call is TRBV5-1, the J call TRBJ1-1, with D perhaps TRBD1 (6 bases). The V and J ends lost 0 bases and 1 base respectively, with 16 bases between them. Germline V gene data show CDR1 as SGHRS and CDR2 as YFSETQ. The CDR3 loop spans 17 amino acids. The CDR3 protein is CASSLAGTNGANTEAFF. CDR3 in DNA: TGCGCCAGCAGCTTGGCCGGGACAAACGGTGCGAACACTGAAGCTTTCTTT.

V and J are TRBV4-1 and TRBJ1-2; maybe TRBD1 (6 bases). V was shortened by 0 bases and J by 5 bases, with 19 bases between the two germline ends. The CDR3 loop spans 17 amino acids. Germline-derived CDR1 and CDR2 are MGHRA and YSYEKL. The CDR3 coding sequence is TGCGCCAGCAGCCAAGACGTGGGGGGGGGCAGGGTTTATGGCTACACCTTC. Protein: CASSQDVGGGRVYGYTF.

This clone appeared a single time. The chain couples TRBV4-2 to TRBJ2-7; D is unclear. V was shortened by 0 bases and J by 6 bases, with 15 bases between the two germline ends. CDR3 length equals 15 residues. Germline CDR1 reads LGHNA; CDR2 reads YNFKEQ. The CDR3 nucleotides read TGTGCCAGCAGCCAAGAAAGCGCCTCTCGGCTCGAGCAGTACTTC. Amino acid sequence: CASSQESASRLEQYF.

The genes are TRBV11-2 and TRBJ2-5, with 10 positions matching TRBD1. CDR3 length: 14 residues. The V segment lost 5 bases and the J segment 5 bases; nucleotides outside the gene matches: 5. Germline lookup yields CDR1 SGHAT and CDR2 FQNNGV. The chain's CDR3 is CASSRQGARETQYF. DNA for the CDR3: TGTGCCAGCAGCCGACAGGGGGCGCGGGAGACCCAGTACTTC.

The chain has TRBV6-5 and TRBJ2-5, with 7 bases lining up with TRBD2. The CDR3 extends over 16 amino acids. V lost 2 bases and J lost 5; bases outside the gene matches: 11. The germline gives CDR1 MNHEY, CDR2 SVGAGI. This chain's CDR3 is CASSYQARGVTETQYF. For the CDR3, the DNA is TGTGCCAGCAGTTACCAGGCACGGGGGGTTACGGAGACCCAGTACTTC.

J is TRBJ2-1 and V is TRBV23-1, with a weak D call TRBD1 (6 bases). TRBV23-1 is marked as an open reading frame, function uncertain. CDR3 size: 18 residues. The V end was cut by 6 bases, the J end by 2 bases, with 23 bases between. The CDR3 is CASSRRAVRTETYNEQFF. The DNA for the CDR3 is TGCGCCAGCAGCCGACGCGCCGTTAGGACAGAGACCTACAATGAGCAGTTCTTC.

This chain's CDR3 is CASSVDPGGGETQYF. The CDR3 coding sequence is TGTGCCAGCAGCGTAGATCCTGGGGGCGGCGAGACCCAGTACTTC. The chain has TRBV9 and TRBJ2-5; D possibly corresponds to TRBD1 (6 bases). The CDR3 consists of 15 residues. With 0 bases removed from V and 5 bases from J, the gap between germline ends came to 14 bases. Per the germline V gene, CDR1 is SGDLS and CDR2 is YYNGEE.

This chain links TRBV7-3 with TRBJ2-2; TRBD1 matches at 7 bases. The junction had 5 bases not matched to a gene; V was cut back by 2 bases and J by 5 bases. There are 15 residues in the CDR3. CDR1 is SGHTA, CDR2 FQGTGA, per germline. This CDR3 is CASSLSPGGTGELFF. The CDR3 nucleotides are TGTGCCAGCAGCTTATCGCCAGGGGGAACCGGGGAGCTGTTTTTT.

The chain combines TRBV7-8 with TRBJ1-2, with D hard to call. Trimming cost V 5 bases and J 5 bases, with 9 bases left between them. The CDR3 has 12 amino acids. Germline V gene data show CDR1 as SGHVS and CDR2 as FQNEAQ. CDR3 residues: CASSVSGYGYTF. The CDR3, as DNA: TGTGCCAGCAGCGTTAGCGGGTATGGCTACACCTTC.

The genes are TRBV9 and TRBJ2-5, with 10 bases identical to TRBD2. CDR3 size: 16 residues. J gave up 1 base and V 0 bases, and 3 bases lay outside the gene matches. In germline, CDR1 is SGDLS, CDR2 YYNGEE. The CDR3 loop is CASSVAPSGSQETQYF. CDR3 sequence (DNA): TGTGCCAGCAGCGTAGCGCCTAGCGGGAGCCAAGAGACCCAGTACTTC.

The sample holds one count of this clone. The rearrangement uses TRBV19 and TRBJ2-7; 11 nucleotides agree with TRBD2. With V trimmed by 1 base and J by 3 bases, 5 bases remained unmatched. Germline CDR1 LNHDA, CDR2 SQIVND (reference sequence). There are 16 residues in the CDR3. CDR3 protein: CASSIVLAGGLYEQYF. In nucleotides, the CDR3 is TGTGCCAGTAGTATAGTATTAGCGGGAGGGCTCTACGAGCAGTACTTC.

The genes are TRBV7-2 and TRBJ2-2, with TRBD1 matching 12 bases. The CDR3 length is 18 residues. Trimming removed 2 bases from V and 1 base from J; junction bases left unmatched: 5. CDR1 is SGHTA, CDR2 FQGNSA, per germline. The CDR3 bases are TGTGCCAGCAGCTTATCCCGGGACAGGGGGCAGAACACCGGGGAGCTGTTTTTT. This encodes CASSLSRDRGQNTGELFF.

The chain links TRBV10-3 to TRBJ2-3; D gene unclear. The ends were cut back, 0 bases at V and 5 bases at J, with 6 bases in the middle. This CDR3 spans 13 amino acids. Germline assignment: CDR1 ENHRY and CDR2 SYGVKD. CDR3 in amino acids: CAISESMRDTQYF. For the CDR3, the DNA is TGTGCCATCAGTGAGTCGATGAGAGATACGCAGTATTTT.